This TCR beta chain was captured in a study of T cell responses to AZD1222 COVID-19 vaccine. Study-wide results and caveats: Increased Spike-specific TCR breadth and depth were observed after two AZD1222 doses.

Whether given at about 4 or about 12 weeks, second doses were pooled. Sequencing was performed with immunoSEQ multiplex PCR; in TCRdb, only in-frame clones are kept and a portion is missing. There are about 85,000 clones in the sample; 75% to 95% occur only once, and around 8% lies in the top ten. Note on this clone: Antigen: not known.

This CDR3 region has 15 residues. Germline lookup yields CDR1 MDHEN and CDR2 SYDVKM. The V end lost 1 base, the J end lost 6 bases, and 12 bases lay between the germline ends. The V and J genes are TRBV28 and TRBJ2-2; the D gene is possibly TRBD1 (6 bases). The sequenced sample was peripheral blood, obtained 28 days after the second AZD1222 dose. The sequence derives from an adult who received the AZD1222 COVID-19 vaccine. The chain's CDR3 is CASSLSRTVSGELFF. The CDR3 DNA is TGTGCCAGCAGTTTATCCCGGACAGTGTCCGGGGAGCTGTTTTTT.